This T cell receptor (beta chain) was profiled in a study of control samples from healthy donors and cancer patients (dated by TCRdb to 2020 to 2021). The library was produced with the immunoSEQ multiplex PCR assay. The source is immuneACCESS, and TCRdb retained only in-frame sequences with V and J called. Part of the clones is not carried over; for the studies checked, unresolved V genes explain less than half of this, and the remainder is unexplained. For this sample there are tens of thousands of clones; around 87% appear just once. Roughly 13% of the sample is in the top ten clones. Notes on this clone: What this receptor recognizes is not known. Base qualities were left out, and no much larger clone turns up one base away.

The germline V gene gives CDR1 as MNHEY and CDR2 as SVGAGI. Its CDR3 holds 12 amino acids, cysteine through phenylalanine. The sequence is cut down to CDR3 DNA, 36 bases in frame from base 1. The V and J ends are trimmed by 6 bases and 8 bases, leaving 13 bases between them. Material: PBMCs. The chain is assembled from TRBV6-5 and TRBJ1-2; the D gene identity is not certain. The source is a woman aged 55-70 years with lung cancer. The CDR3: CASRRQGGGYTF. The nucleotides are TGTGCCAGCAGGCGACAAGGTGGAGGCTACACCTTC.